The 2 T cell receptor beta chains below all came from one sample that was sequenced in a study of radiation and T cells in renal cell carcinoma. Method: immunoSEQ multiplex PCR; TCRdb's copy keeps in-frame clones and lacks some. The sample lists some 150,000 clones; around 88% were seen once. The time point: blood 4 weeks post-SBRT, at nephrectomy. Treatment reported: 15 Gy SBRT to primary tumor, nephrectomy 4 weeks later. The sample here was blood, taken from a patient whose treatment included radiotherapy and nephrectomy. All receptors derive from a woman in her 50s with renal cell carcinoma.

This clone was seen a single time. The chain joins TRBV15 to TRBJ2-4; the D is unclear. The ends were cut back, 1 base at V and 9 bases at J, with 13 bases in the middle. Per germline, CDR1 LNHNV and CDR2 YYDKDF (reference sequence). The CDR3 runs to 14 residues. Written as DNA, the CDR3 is TGTGCCACCAGCAGAGCCGGCGAGCCTAGCATTCAGTACTTC. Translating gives CATSRAGEPSIQYF.

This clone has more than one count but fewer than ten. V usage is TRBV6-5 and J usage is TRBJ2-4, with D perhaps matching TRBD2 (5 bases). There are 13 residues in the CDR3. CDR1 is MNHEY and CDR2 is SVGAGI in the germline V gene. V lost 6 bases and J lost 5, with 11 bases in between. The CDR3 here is CASRFGEQNIQYF. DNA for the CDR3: TGTGCCAGCAGGTTCGGGGAACAAAACATTCAGTACTTC.